A single sample is the source of the 20 T cell receptor beta chains below, sequenced in a study of T cell changes during pregnancy in multiple sclerosis. Sequencing used immunoSEQ multiplex PCR; TCRdb keeps in-frame clones, though not all of them. The table records approximately 90,000 clones, 91% of them present only once. The input for sequencing was peripheral blood, taken before pregnancy. These receptor sequences come from a female donor with multiple sclerosis, enrolled in a pregnancy study.

This chain links TRBV7-3 with TRBJ2-5; D remains ambiguous. CDR1 SGHTA and CDR2 FQGTGA come from the germline V gene. V was trimmed by 5 bases and J by 0 bases, leaving 7 bases between them. The CDR3 is made up of 13 amino acids. The CDR3 is CASSPSYQETQYF. Here the CDR3 DNA reads TGTGCCAGCAGCCCCTCGTACCAAGAGACCCAGTACTTC.

The rearrangement uses TRBV27 and TRBJ2-7, with 7 bases identical to TRBD1. CDR3 length: 13 amino acids. Losses at the gene ends were 9 bases for V and 3 bases for J; bases not matched to a gene: 8. Germline values: CDR1 MNHEY, CDR2 SMNVEV (reference sequence). DNA for the CDR3: TGTGCCAGTGGCCTAACAGGGGTCTACGAGCAGTACTTC. Translation gives CASGLTGVYEQYF.

The chain uses TRBV19 and TRBJ1-2; D not resolved. Germline assignment: CDR1 LNHDA and CDR2 SQIVND (reference sequence). Trimming pared 3 bases from V and 3 bases from J, leaving 11 bases between. This CDR3 is built from 14 residues. Here the CDR3 reads CASSIRPTYYGYTF. The CDR3 region has the DNA TGTGCCAGTAGTATCCGACCGACTTACTATGGCTACACCTTC.

This clone came up once. For the CDR3, the DNA is TGTGCCAGCAGCTTTTCTCACGGACAGCAAGGAAGGAGCGATCAGCCCCAGCATTTT. It translates to CASSFSHGQQGRSDQPQHF. This chain uses TRBV5-5 with TRBJ1-5; D possibly corresponds to TRBD1 (6 bases). There are 19 residues in the CDR3. V lost 2 bases, J lost 5 bases, and 26 bases lay in between. Germline CDR1 and CDR2: SGHKS and YYEKEE (reference sequence). Together with reference TRBV5-5 and TRBJ1-5, the CDR3 gives the full variable domain: DAGVTQSPTHLIKTRGQQVTLRCSPISGHKSVSWYQQVLGQGPQFIFQYYEKEERGRGNFPDRFSARQFPNYSSELNVNALLLGDSALYLCASSFSHGQQGRSDQPQHFGDGTRLSIL.

J is TRBJ2-5 and V is TRBV9, with TRBD2 matching over 10 bases. The CDR3 is 15 amino acids. Germline lookup yields CDR1 SGDLS and CDR2 YYNGEE. The V segment lost 4 bases and the J segment 1 base; nucleotides outside the gene matches: 4. The CDR3 DNA is TGTGCCAGCAGCCCCAGACTAGCGGGCCAAGAGACCCAGTACTTC. It specifies CASSPRLAGQETQYF.

CDR3 sequence reads: CASSAGQGVKYEQYF. The DNA of the CDR3 is TGCGCCAGCAGTGCGGGACAGGGGGTTAAGTACGAGCAGTACTTC. The chain is built from TRBV10-1 and TRBJ2-7; 11 bases are shared with TRBD1. This CDR3 has 15 amino acids. Germline CDR1 is WNHNN and CDR2 is SYGVQD (reference sequence). The ends lost 4 bases at V and 4 bases at J; junction bases unmatched: 6.

The V and J genes are TRBV6-5 and TRBJ2-3; TRBD2 is a possible D gene (7 bases). The CDR3 runs 15 residues. V was pared by 10 bases and J by 2 bases, with 19 bases between. Germline-derived CDR1 and CDR2 are MNHEY and SVGAGI. The CDR3 DNA reads as TGTGCCACCCGCCGTAGGGGGGGATCCACAGATACGCAGTATTTT. Its protein is CATRRRGGSTDTQYF.

V is TRBV19 and J is TRBJ2-5, with TRBD2 matching over 7 bases. The germline V gene encodes CDR1 LNHDA and CDR2 SQIVND (reference sequence). The CDR3 length is 14 residues. After removal of 3 bases from V and 5 bases from J, the junction contained 6 bases not matched to a gene. CDR3 sequence (DNA): TGTGCCAGTAGTATGGTTCCTAGCGGTGAGACCCAGTACTTC. Protein sequence: CASSMVPSGETQYF.

This chain links TRBV19 with TRBJ1-5, with TRBD1 matching over 9 bases. Trimming at V came to 6 bases and at J to 3 bases, leaving 3 bases not matched to a gene. The CDR3 runs to 14 residues. The germline V gene has CDR1 LNHDA and CDR2 SQIVND (reference sequence). The CDR3 nucleotides read TGTGCCAGTAGCAGGGACAGGGACAATCAGCCCCAGCATTTT. This sequence encodes CASSRDRDNQPQHF.

This sequence joins TRBV19 and TRBJ2-7, with 10 bases aligning to TRBD1. CDR3 length: 16 amino acids. CDR1 and CDR2 from the germline V gene are LNHDA and SQIVND (reference sequence). J gave up 1 base and V 6 bases, and 9 bases lay outside the gene matches. The CDR3 loop is CASRRMTGGSSYEQYF. DNA for the CDR3: TGTGCCAGTAGAAGAATGACAGGGGGCTCTTCCTACGAGCAGTACTTC.

The CDR3: CASSAAVATGELFF. The CDR3 bases are TGTGCCAGCAGCGCCGCAGTAGCCACCGGGGAGCTGTTTTTT. V and J are TRBV9 and TRBJ2-2, with D unresolved. Looked up from germline, CDR1 is SGDLS and CDR2 is YYNGEE. This CDR3 is 14 amino acids long. Trimming stripped 3 bases from V and 4 bases from J, with 10 bases between. The complete variable domain, with remaining parts taken from reference TRBV9 and TRBJ2-2, reads DSGVTQTPKHLITATGQRVTLRCSPRSGDLSVYWYQQSLDQGLQFLIQYYNGEERAKGNILERFSAQQFPDLHSELNLSSLELGDSALYFCASSAAVATGELFFGEGSRLTVL.

The V gene is TRBV28, the J gene TRBJ2-5; 8 bases agree with TRBD2. Trimming cost V 2 bases and J 7 bases; bases outside gene matches: 6. The CDR3 spans 14 residues. Germline V gene lookup returns CDR1 MDHEN and CDR2 SYDVKM. CDR3 DNA: TGTGCCAGCAGTTTAATGGGACTAGAAGGGACCCAGTACTTC. Its translation is CASSLMGLEGTQYF. Filled out from reference TRBV28 and TRBJ2-5, the complete variable domain reads DVKVTQSSRYLVKRTGEKVFLECVQDMDHENMFWYRQDPGLGLRLIYFSYDVKMKEKGDIPEGYSVSREKKERFSLILESASTNQTSMYLCASSLMGLEGTQYFGPGTRLLVL.

The chain joins TRBV18 to TRBJ2-1; 11 nucleotides agree with TRBD2. The CDR3 spans 16 residues. Germline values: CDR1 KGHSH, CDR2 LQKENI. After removal of 3 bases from V and 5 bases from J, the junction contained 6 bases not matched to a gene. The CDR3, as DNA: TGTGCCAGCTCACCGATTAGCGGGAGGGCGAACAATGAGCAGTTCTTC. It specifies CASSPISGRANNEQFF.

In this sample, this clone turned up once. The chain uses TRBV5-1 and TRBJ1-3; TRBD1 matches at 7 bases. The V segment lost 0 bases and the J segment 0 bases; nucleotides outside the gene matches: 3. The CDR3 length is 16 residues. Per germline, CDR1 SGHRS and CDR2 YFSETQ. The CDR3 is CASSLGGQSSGNTIYF. The CDR3 DNA reads as TGCGCCAGCAGCTTGGGGGGACAGTCCTCTGGAAACACCATATATTTT.

This sequence joins TRBV10-3 and TRBJ2-2; 8 positions match TRBD2. CDR1 is ENHRY and CDR2 is SYGVKD in the germline V gene. Unmatched junction bases numbered 6, after V lost 10 bases and J lost 2 bases. CDR3 size: 14 residues. The CDR3 sequence: CASVAGLNTGELFF. The CDR3 nucleotides read TGTGCCAGCGTAGCGGGACTTAACACCGGGGAGCTGTTTTTT.

This chain uses TRBV5-1 with TRBJ1-1, with unresolved D. Trimming took off 4 bases at V and 13 bases at J, with 20 bases between the two ends. CDR3 length: 13 amino acids. The germline gives CDR1 SGHRS, CDR2 YFSETQ. The CDR3 reads CASSQSQATMGFF. CDR3 DNA sequence: TGCGCCAGCAGCCAGTCTCAGGCCACCATGGGTTTCTTT.

V and J are TRBV5-1 and TRBJ1-2; a possible D gene is TRBD1 (5 bases). The CDR3 has 13 residues. Trimming took off 7 bases at V and 4 bases at J, with 14 bases between the two ends. The germline V gene encodes CDR1 SGHRS and CDR2 YFSETQ. The CDR3 sequence is CASQRGEGYGYTF. In nucleotides, the CDR3 is TGCGCCAGCCAACGAGGGGAGGGCTATGGCTACACCTTC.

The rearrangement uses TRBV5-1 and TRBJ2-5, with TRBD1 as a possible D gene (6 bases). The CDR3 totals 13 residues. Germline V gene lookup returns CDR1 SGHRS and CDR2 YFSETQ. The V gene lost 3 bases and the J gene lost 3 bases, with 9 bases spanning the gap. The CDR3 DNA follows: TGCGCCAGCAGCTCCCAGGGGAAAGAGACCCAGTACTTC. Protein sequence: CASSSQGKETQYF. The whole variable domain, filled in from reference TRBV5-1 and TRBJ2-5, reads KAGVTQTPRYLIKTRGQQVTLSCSPISGHRSVSWYQQTPGQGLQFLFEYFSETQRNKGNFPGRFSGRQFSNSRSEMNVSTLELGDSALYLCASSSQGKETQYFGPGTRLLVL.

The CDR3 DNA follows: TGCGCCAGCAGCCGGGACACCTCCTACGAGCAGTACTTC. Protein product: CASSRDTSYEQYF. The V and J genes are TRBV5-1 and TRBJ2-7, with a weak D call TRBD1 (6 bases). There are 13 residues in the CDR3. The germline V and J ends were trimmed by 4 bases and 0 bases, with 8 bases remaining between them. The germline CDR1 and CDR2 sequences are SGHRS and YFSETQ.

The J gene is TRBJ2-1, the V gene TRBV5-4; D is uncertain. The CDR3 has 12 amino acids. Trimming left V 0 bases short and J 5 bases short, with 3 bases between. Germline V CDR1 and CDR2: SGHNT, YYREEE (reference sequence). CDR3 sequence reads: CASSLADNEQFF. The CDR3 bases are TGTGCCAGCAGCTTGGCCGACAATGAGCAGTTCTTC.